This section outlines one TCR beta chain sequence together with its context. Its antigen is unidentified. The donors formed part of the roughly 120-subject validation cohort, distinct from the 666-subject first cohort. This sample was taken from a study of cytomegalovirus exposure and HLA in healthy donors. This table comes from immunoSEQ multiplex PCR, and its TCRdb copy is limited to in-frame clones, with some not included. This table has 250,000 to 350,000 clones, 88% appearing once. General study findings and limits: The study flagged approximately 180 TCR beta chains as cytomegalovirus-associated.

Deletions cut 8 bases from V and 3 bases from J, with 19 bases between. The CDR3 consists of 15 residues. Germline CDR1 is MNHEY and CDR2 is SVGAGI. The source is a man aged 25-40 years in good health and CMV-seronegative. The sample comprised PBMCs. This chain links TRBV6-5 with TRBJ1-2; a weak D match, TRBD1 (6 bases). The CDR3 is CASSVSGQRYYGYTF. In DNA form, the CDR3 reads TGTGCCAGCTCCGTTTCGGGACAAAGGTACTATGGCTACACCTTC.